Shown below are 14 T cell receptor beta chains from a single sample sequenced in a study of T cells in Graves' hyperthyroidism and ophthalmopathy. Amplification targeted TCR beta CDR3 regions from RNA transcripts. Primed by the HTBI set, a first-round RT-PCR was run on the TCR CDR3. MiXCR, applied by TCRdb to the multiplex PCR reads, yields one record per CDR3 protein. Among a few hundred thousand distinct CDR3 sequences, approximately 14% were seen once, and the ten largest hold roughly 25%. Sequenced input: blood. Receptor source: a young woman with Graves' hyperthyroidism that later progressed to Graves' ophthalmopathy.

The V gene is TRBV20-1, the J gene TRBJ2-7; D remains ambiguous. The CDR3 has 13 residues. Germline V gives CDR1 DFQATT, CDR2 SNEGSKA (reference sequence). This CDR3 is CSARRDLIYEQYF. CDR3 DNA sequence: TGCAGCGCCCGGAGAGACCTGATCTACGAGCAGTACTTC.

This clonotype was counted many times. CDR3 DNA sequence: TGTGCCAGCAGCTTTGGACAGCGTGAAGCTTTCTTT. Translation: CASSFGQREAFF. The chain recombines TRBV14 with TRBJ1-1, with D maybe TRBD1 (6 bases). Germline-derived CDR1 and CDR2 are SGHDN and FVKESK. CDR3 size: 12 residues. Between the trimmed V and J ends, which lost 5 bases and 7 bases, there was a span of 11 bases.

The V call is TRBV20-1, the J call TRBJ2-7; no clear D gene. Trimming took off 6 bases at V and 2 bases at J, with 11 bases between the two ends. The CDR3 totals 12 residues. The V gene's germline CDR1 is DFQATT and CDR2 SNEGSKA (reference sequence). The CDR3 is CSAAKVAYEQYF. CDR3 in DNA: TGCAGTGCAGCGAAGGTGGCCTACGAGCAGTACTTC.

This clonotype was counted ten times or more. This chain uses TRBV20-1 with TRBJ1-5; perhaps TRBD1 as D (5 bases). This CDR3 is 14 amino acids long. V was clipped by 3 bases and J by 4 bases, with 13 bases between them. Germline V CDR1 and CDR2: DFQATT, SNEGSKA (reference sequence). The CDR3 DNA sequence: TGCAGTGCTAGGGACCCACAGGAAAATCAGCCCCAGCATTTT. This translates into CSARDPQENQPQHF.

Only a few counts were recorded for this clonotype. CDR3 DNA sequence: TGTGCCACCAGCTCCCCCGGGACGGGACCATACGAGCAGTACTTC. As protein: CATSSPGTGPYEQYF. The chain has TRBV15 and TRBJ2-7; tentatively, D is TRBD1 or TRBD2 (5 bases each). The V end lost 5 bases, the J end lost 4 bases, and 18 bases lay between the germline ends. The CDR3 contains 15 residues. Germline V gene data show CDR1 as LNHNV and CDR2 as YYDKDF (reference sequence).

This clonotype was seen repeatedly, ten times or more. The rearrangement links TRBV2 to TRBJ1-1; D not certain. The CDR3 is 15 residues long. CDR1 is SNHLY and CDR2 is FYNNEI in the germline V gene. Trimming shortened V by 3 bases and J by 2 bases, and 13 bases separated the two germline ends. The CDR3 loop is CASSEREIANTEAFF. DNA of the CDR3: TGTGCCAGCAGTGAGAGGGAAATAGCAAACACTGAAGCTTTCTTT.

This clonotype was observed at least ten times. This CDR3 reads CASSHGAQGGSGANVLTF. CDR3 DNA sequence: TGTGCCAGCAGCCACGGGGCACAGGGCGGTTCTGGGGCCAACGTCCTGACTTTC. The chain employs TRBV3-1 and TRBJ2-6, with D perhaps TRBD1 (6 bases). CDR1 is LGHDT and CDR2 is YNNKEL in the germline V gene (reference sequence). The CDR3 sequence is 18 residues long. V was cut by 3 bases and J by 1 base, with 16 bases left in between. The whole variable domain, remainder taken from reference TRBV3-1 and TRBJ2-6, is DTAVSQTPKYLVTQMGNDKSIKCEQNLGHDTMYWYKQDSKKFLKIMFSYNNKELIINETVPNRFSPKSPDKAHLNLHINSLELGDSAVYFCASSHGAQGGSGANVLTFGAGSRLTVL.

This clonotype was seen ten or more times. This chain links TRBV20-1 with TRBJ2-1, with 13 bases matching TRBD2. The germline gives CDR1 DFQATT, CDR2 SNEGSKA (reference sequence). The V gene end was trimmed by 5 bases and the J gene end by 2 bases; junction bases not matched to a gene: 3. The length of the CDR3 is 15 residues. CDR3 sequence (DNA): TGCAGTGCTGGGACTAGCGGGAAGACCTACAATGAGCAGTTCTTC. Protein: CSAGTSGKTYNEQFF.

This clonotype has ten or more counts. The chain is built from TRBV7-9 and TRBJ2-7; D gene ambiguous. Trimming took off 2 bases at V and 2 bases at J, with 10 bases between the two ends. The CDR3 is 14 amino acids. CDR1 and CDR2 (germline): SEHNR, FQNEAQ (reference sequence). CDR3 DNA sequence: TGTGCCAGCAGCTTATATCTCAACCCCTACGAGCAGTACTTC. Its translation is CASSLYLNPYEQYF. Filled out from reference TRBV7-9 and TRBJ2-7, the complete variable domain reads DTGVSQNPRHKITKRGQNVTFRCDPISEHNRLYWYRQTLGQGPEFLTYFQNEAQLEKSRLLSDRFSAERPKGSFSTLEIQRTEQGDSAMYLCASSLYLNPYEQYFGPGTRLTVT.

In its sample, this clonotype was seen a few times. The V and J genes are TRBV20-1 and TRBJ2-7; 7 bases map to TRBD2. Germline lookup yields CDR1 DFQATT and CDR2 SNEGSKA (reference sequence). This CDR3 has 14 amino acids. With 2 bases clipped from V and 3 bases from J, the junction kept 7 bases outside the gene matches. In nucleotides, the CDR3 is TGCAGTGCTAGACCCAGATCGGGGGGCTACGAGCAGTACTTC. It specifies CSARPRSGGYEQYF.

The chain combines TRBV11-2 with TRBJ2-1; TRBD2 matches at 13 bases. Germline V gene sequence: CDR1 SGHAT, CDR2 FQNNGV. Trimming at V came to 2 bases and at J to 4 bases, leaving 2 bases not matched to a gene. The CDR3 length is 16 residues. CDR3 loop: CASSLMGLAGYNEQFF. The CDR3, as DNA: TGTGCCAGCAGCTTAATGGGACTAGCGGGATACAATGAGCAGTTCTTC.

This clonotype was seen a few times. V and J are TRBV19 and TRBJ2-1; 9 positions match TRBD2. Germline CDR1 LNHDA, CDR2 SQIVND (reference sequence). V shed 1 base and J 4 bases; nucleotides not matched to a gene: 5. The CDR3 has 16 residues. The CDR3 nucleotides read TGTGCCAGTAGTATAGTGACTAGCGGATTGTACAATGAGCAGTTCTTC. This codes for CASSIVTSGLYNEQFF.

V gene TRBV30 combines with J gene TRBJ2-7; tentative D call: TRBD2 (6 bases). Per germline, CDR1 GTSNPN and CDR2 SVGIG (reference sequence). The CDR3 consists of 13 residues. V was trimmed by 2 bases and J by 7 bases, leaving 15 bases between them. The CDR3 coding sequence is TGTGCCTGGAGTCCAGTAGGAGGGCGAGAGCAGTACTTC. Translation gives CAWSPVGGREQYF.

This clonotype was seen ten or more times. For the CDR3, the DNA is TGCAGTGCTAGCTGGCGGGAGTCCTACGAGCAGTACTTC. Protein product: CSASWRESYEQYF. The chain links TRBV20-1 to TRBJ2-7, with 7 bases lining up with TRBD2. V shed 3 bases and J 1 base; nucleotides not matched to a gene: 3. The CDR3 totals 13 residues. CDR1 and CDR2 (germline): DFQATT, SNEGSKA (reference sequence).